The 5 T cell receptor beta chains below all came from one sample that was sequenced in a study of blood T cell repertoires in COVID-19. Profiled with immunoSEQ multiplex PCR; TCRdb holds only in-frame clones, not every one. This sample has 150,000 to 200,000 clones, with more than 65% found just once. The sample was peripheral blood. These receptors all stem from a man aged 70-80 years with active or convalescent COVID-19.

CDR3 sequence reads: CASSIEGLAGAETQYF. The CDR3 DNA sequence: TGTGCCAGTAGTATAGAGGGACTAGCGGGAGCCGAGACCCAGTACTTC. The chain uses TRBV19 and TRBJ2-5; 14 nucleotides line up with TRBD2. This CDR3 comprises 16 residues. Trimming took 0 bases from V and 5 from J; bases not matched to a gene: 2. Germline lookup yields CDR1 LNHDA and CDR2 SQIVND (reference sequence).

The chain couples TRBV7-8 to TRBJ2-7; D is unresolved. The CDR3 sequence is 15 residues long. V lost 0 bases, J lost 5 bases, and 14 bases lay in between. Germline V gene data show CDR1 as SGHVS and CDR2 as FQNEAQ. CDR3 region: CASSLALAALDEQYF. As DNA, the CDR3 is TGTGCCAGCAGCTTAGCTTTAGCAGCCCTGGACGAGCAGTACTTC.

This rearrangement joins TRBV7-6 to TRBJ1-2; 10 bases map to TRBD1. Germline loops: CDR1 SGHVS, CDR2 FNYEAQ. CDR3 length: 14 residues. The trim removed 4 bases at V and 8 bases at J, leaving 7 bases unmatched. The CDR3 DNA reads as TGTGCCAGCAGCTCCGACAGGGGGCGAGGCGGCTACACCTTC. The encoded protein is CASSSDRGRGGYTF.

This rearrangement joins TRBV28 to TRBJ1-2, with TRBD1 identical over 9 bases. The ends lost 6 bases at V and 8 bases at J; junction bases unmatched: 7. The CDR3 length is 13 residues. Germline V gene data show CDR1 as MDHEN and CDR2 as SYDVKM. Here the CDR3 reads CASRQWDREGYTF. The CDR3 DNA reads TGTGCCAGCAGACAATGGGACAGGGAAGGCTACACCTTC.

The chain combines TRBV7-2 with TRBJ1-2; TRBD1 agrees at 8 bases. V trimming: 4 bases; J trimming: 4 bases; junction bases outside the gene matches: 5. The CDR3 length is 14 residues. Germline values: CDR1 SGHTA, CDR2 FQGNSA. The CDR3: CASSSDRAIYGYTF. The CDR3 DNA is TGTGCCAGCAGCTCGGACAGGGCGATCTATGGCTACACCTTC. Full variable domain (remainder filled in from reference TRBV7-2 and TRBJ1-2): GAGVSQSPSNKVTEKGKDVELRCDPISGHTALYWYRQSLGQGLEFLIYFQGNSAPDKSGLPSDRFSAERTGGSVSTLTIQRTQQEDSAVYLCASSSDRAIYGYTFGSGTRLTVV.